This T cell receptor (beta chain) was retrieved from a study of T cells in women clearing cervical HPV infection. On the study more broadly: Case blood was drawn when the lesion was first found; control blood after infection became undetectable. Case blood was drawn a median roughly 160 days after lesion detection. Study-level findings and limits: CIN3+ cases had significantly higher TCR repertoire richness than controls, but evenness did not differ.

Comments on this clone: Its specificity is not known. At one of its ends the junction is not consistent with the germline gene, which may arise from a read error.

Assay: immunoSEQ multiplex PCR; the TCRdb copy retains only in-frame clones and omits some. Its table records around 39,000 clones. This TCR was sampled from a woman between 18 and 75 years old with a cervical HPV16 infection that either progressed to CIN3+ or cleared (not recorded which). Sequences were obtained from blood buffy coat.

The CDR3 sequence is CASSQVASGRITDTQYF. Incomplete CDR3 DNA: TGCGCCAGCAGCCAAGTGGCCAGCGGGAGAATTACAGATACG. J is TRBJ2-3 and V is TRBV4-2; TRBD2 aligns across 8 bases. The read falls 3 residues short of the CDR3 end, and the missing part is taken from the germline J gene. Germline assignment: CDR1 LGHNA and CDR2 YNFKEQ. The CDR3 is 17 amino acids.